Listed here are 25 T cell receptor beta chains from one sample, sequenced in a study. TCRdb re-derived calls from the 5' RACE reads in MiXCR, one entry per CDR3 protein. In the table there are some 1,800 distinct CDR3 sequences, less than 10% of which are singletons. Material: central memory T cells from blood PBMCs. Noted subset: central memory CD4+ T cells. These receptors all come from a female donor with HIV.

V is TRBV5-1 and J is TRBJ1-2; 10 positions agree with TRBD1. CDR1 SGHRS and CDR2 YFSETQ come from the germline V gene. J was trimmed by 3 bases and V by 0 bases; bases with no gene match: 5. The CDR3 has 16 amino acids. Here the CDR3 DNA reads TGCGCCAGCAGCTTGGGACAGGGGGCGCTCGACTATGGCTACACCTTC. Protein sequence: CASSLGQGALDYGYTF.

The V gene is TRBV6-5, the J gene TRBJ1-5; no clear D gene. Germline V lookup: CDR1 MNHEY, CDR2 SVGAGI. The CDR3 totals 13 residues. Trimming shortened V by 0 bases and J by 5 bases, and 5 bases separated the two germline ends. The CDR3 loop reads CASSYSVDQPQHF. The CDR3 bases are TGTGCCAGCAGTTACTCGGTGGATCAGCCCCAGCATTTT.

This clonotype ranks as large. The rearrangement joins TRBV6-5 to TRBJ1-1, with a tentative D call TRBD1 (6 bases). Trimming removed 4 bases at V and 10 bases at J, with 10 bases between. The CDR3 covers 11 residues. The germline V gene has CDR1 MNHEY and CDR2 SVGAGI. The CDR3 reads CASSSVQGAFF. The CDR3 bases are TGTGCCAGCAGTTCTGTACAGGGAGCTTTCTTT.

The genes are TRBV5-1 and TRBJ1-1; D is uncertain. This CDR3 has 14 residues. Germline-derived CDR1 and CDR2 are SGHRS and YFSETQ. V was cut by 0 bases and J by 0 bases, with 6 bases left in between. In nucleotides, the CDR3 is TGCGCCAGCAGCTTGGACAGTGTGAACACTGAAGCTTTCTTT. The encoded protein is CASSLDSVNTEAFF.

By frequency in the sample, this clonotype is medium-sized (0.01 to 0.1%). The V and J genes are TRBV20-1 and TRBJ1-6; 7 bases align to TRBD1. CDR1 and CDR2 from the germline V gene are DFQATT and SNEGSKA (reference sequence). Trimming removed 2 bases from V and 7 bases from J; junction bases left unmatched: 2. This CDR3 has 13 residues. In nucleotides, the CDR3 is TGCAGTGCTAGACAGGGGGTAAATTCACCCCTCCACTTT. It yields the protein CSARQGVNSPLHF.

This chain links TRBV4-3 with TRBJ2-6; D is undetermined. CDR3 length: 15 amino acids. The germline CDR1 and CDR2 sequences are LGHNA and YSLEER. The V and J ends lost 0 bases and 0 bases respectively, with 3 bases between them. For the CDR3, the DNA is TGCGCCAGCAGCCAAGAGCACTCTGGGGCCAACGTCCTGACTTTC. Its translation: CASSQEHSGANVLTF.

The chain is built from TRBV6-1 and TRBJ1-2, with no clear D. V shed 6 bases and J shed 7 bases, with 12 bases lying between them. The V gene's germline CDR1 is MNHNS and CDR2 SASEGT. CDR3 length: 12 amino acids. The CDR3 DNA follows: TGTGCCAGCAGGATGGAGGGTTTTGGCTACACCTTC. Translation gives CASRMEGFGYTF.

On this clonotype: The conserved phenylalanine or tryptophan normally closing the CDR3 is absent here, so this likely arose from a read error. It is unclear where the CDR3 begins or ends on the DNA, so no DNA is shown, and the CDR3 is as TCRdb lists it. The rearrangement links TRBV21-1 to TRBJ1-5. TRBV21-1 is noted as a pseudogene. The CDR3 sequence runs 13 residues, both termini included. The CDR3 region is CASNKDRSQPQHS.

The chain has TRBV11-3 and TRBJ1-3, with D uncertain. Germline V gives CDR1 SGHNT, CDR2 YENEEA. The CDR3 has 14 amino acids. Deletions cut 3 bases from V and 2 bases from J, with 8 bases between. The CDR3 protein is CASSLDGPGNTIYF. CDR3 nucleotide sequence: TGTGCCAGCAGCTTGGATGGGCCTGGAAACACCATATATTTT.

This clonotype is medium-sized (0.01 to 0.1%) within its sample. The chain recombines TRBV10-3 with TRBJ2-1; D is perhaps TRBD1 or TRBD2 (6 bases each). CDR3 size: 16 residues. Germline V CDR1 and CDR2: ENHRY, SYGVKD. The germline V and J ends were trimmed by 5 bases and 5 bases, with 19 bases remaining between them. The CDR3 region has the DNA TGTGCCATCAGTCCCGCGGCGGGACAAGGCAACAATGAGCAGTTCTTC. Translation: CAISPAAGQGNNEQFF.

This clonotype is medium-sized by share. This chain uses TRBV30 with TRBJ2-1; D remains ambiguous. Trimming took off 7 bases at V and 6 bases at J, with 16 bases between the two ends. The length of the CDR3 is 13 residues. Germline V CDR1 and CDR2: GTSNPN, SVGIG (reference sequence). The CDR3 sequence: CAYIARQGNEQFF. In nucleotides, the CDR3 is TGTGCCTATATCGCAAGGCAAGGCAATGAGCAGTTCTTC.

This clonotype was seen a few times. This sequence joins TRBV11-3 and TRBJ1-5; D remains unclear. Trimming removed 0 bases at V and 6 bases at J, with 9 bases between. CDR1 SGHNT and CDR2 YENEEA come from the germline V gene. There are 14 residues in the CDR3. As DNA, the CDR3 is TGTGCCAGCAGCTTAGACAGTCCCATTCAGCCCCAGCATTTT. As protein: CASSLDSPIQPQHF. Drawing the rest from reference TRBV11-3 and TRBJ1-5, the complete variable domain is EAGVVQSPRYKIIEKKQPVAFWCNPISGHNTLYWYLQNLGQGPELLIRYENEEAVDDSQLPKDRFSAERLKGVDSTLKIQPAELGDSAVYLCASSLDSPIQPQHFGDGTRLSIL.

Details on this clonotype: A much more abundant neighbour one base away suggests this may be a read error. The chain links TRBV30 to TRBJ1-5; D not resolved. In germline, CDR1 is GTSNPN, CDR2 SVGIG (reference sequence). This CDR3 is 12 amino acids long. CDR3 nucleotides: TGTACCTGGAGTGGGCCTTCCCAGCCCCAGCATTTT. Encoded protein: CTWSGPSQPQHF. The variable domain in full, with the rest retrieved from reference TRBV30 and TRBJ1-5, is SQTIHQWPATLVQPVGSPLSLECTVEGTSNPNLYWYRQAAGRGLQLLFYSVGIGQISSEVPQNLSASRPQDRQFILSSKKLLLSDSGFYLCTWSGPSQPQHFGDGTRLSIL.

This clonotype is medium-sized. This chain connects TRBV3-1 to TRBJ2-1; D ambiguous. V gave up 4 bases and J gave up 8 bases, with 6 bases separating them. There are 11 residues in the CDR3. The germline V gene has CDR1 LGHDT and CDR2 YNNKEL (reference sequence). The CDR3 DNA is TGTGCCAGCAGCCTGACGCATGAGCAGTTCTTC. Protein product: CASSLTHEQFF.

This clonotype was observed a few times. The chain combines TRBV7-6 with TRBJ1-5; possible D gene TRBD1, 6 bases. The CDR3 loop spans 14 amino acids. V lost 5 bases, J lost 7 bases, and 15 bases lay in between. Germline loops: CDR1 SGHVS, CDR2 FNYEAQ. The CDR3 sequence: CASSPVGGGQPQHF. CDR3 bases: TGTGCCAGCAGCCCGGTGGGGGGCGGCCAGCCCCAGCATTTT.

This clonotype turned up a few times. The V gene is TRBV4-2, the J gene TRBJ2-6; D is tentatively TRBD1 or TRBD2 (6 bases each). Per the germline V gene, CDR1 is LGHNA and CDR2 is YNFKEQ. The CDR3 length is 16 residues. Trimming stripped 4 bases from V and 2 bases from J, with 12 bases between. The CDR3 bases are TGTGCCAGCAGCCCCGAGGGGGGCCCTGGGGCCAACGTCCTGACTTTC. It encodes CASSPEGGPGANVLTF.

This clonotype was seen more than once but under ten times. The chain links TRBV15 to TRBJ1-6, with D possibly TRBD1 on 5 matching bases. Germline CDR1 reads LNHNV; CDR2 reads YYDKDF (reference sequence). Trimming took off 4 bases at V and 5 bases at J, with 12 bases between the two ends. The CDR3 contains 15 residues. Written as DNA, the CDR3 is TGTGCCACCAGCACGGGGGGGGGGAATAATTCACCCCTCCACTTT. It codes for CATSTGGGNNSPLHF.

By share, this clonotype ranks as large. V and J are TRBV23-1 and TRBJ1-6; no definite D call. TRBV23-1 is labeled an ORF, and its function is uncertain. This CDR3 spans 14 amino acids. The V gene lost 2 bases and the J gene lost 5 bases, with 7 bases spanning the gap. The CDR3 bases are TGCGCCAGCAGTCAAGGCCGAGATAATTCACCCCTCCACTTT. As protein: CASSQGRDNSPLHF.

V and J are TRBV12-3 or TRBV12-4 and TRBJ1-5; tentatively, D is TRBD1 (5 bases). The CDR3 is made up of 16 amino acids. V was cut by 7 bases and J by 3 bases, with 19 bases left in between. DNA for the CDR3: TGTGCCAGCACTAGAGATACAGGAGGCACCAATCAGCCCCAGCATTTT. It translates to CASTRDTGGTNQPQHF.

CDR3 DNA: TGCGCCAGCAGCCAAGATCAGAGTGGCTATGGCTACACCTTC. Amino acid sequence: CASSQDQSGYGYTF. The chain employs TRBV4-1 and TRBJ1-2, with D uncertain. CDR1 and CDR2 (germline): MGHRA, YSYEKL. The CDR3 length is 14 residues. V was pared by 0 bases and J by 4 bases, with 9 bases between.

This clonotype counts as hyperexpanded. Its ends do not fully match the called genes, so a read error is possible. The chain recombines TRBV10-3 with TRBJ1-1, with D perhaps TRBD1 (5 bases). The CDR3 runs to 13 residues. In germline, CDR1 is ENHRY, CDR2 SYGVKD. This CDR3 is CAVRRTQNTEAFF. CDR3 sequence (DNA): TGTGCCGTCAGGCGGACACAGAACACTGAAGCTTTCTTT.

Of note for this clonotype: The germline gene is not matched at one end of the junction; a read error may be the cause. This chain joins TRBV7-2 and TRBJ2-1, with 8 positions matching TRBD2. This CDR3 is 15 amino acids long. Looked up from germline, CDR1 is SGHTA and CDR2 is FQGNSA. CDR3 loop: CVSSFFSGGDNEQFF. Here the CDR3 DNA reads TGTGTCAGCAGCTTCTTCAGCGGGGGAGACAATGAGCAGTTCTTC.

The CDR3 DNA follows: TGTGCCACCAGCAGAAGGGACAGCACCGGGGAGCTGTTTTTT. This encodes CATSRRDSTGELFF. The genes are TRBV15 and TRBJ2-2, with TRBD1 identical over 7 bases. V shed 2 bases, J shed 4 bases, and the junction held 1 base outside the gene matches. This CDR3 has 14 residues. The V gene's germline CDR1 is LNHNV and CDR2 YYDKDF (reference sequence).

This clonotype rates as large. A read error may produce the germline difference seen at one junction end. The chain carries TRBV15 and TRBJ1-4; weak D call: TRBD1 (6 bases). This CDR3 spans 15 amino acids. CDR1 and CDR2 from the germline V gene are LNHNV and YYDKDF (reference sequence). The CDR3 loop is CATRAGQFANEKLFF. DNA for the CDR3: TGTGCCACCAGGGCTGGACAGTTTGCTAATGAAAAATTGTTTTTT.

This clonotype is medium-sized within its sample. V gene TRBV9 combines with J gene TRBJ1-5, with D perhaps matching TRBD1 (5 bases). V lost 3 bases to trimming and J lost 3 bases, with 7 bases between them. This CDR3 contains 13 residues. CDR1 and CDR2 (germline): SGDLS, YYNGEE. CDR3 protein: CASSGGTNQPQHF. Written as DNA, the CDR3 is TGTGCCAGCAGCGGGGGCACCAATCAGCCCCAGCATTTT. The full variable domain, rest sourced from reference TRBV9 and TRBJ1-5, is DSGVTQTPKHLITATGQRVTLRCSPRSGDLSVYWYQQSLDQGLQFLIQYYNGEERAKGNILERFSAQQFPDLHSELNLSSLELGDSALYFCASSGGTNQPQHFGDGTRLSIL.